The next 32 T cell receptor beta chains were all read from a single sample in a study of blood T cells in healthy people across ages. Alongside a J-beta primer mix, a sample-barcoded 5' primer served in a second PCR lasting about 6 to 12 cycles. TCRdb fed the 5' RACE reads into MiXCR, producing one record per CDR3 protein. Of hundreds of thousands of distinct CDR3 sequences listed, less than 40% are singletons. The sample consisted of blood. These receptors originate from an elderly woman in good health.

This clonotype has a handful of counts. The V call is TRBV7-9, the J call TRBJ1-2; D uncertain. The CDR3 runs 15 residues. The germline V gene has CDR1 SEHNR and CDR2 FQNEAQ (reference sequence). V lost 7 bases to trimming and J lost 5 bases, with 20 bases between them. CDR3 in amino acids: CASTSGRGSGYGYTF. In DNA, the CDR3 is TGTGCCAGCACCTCCGGACGGGGTAGTGGGTATGGCTACACCTTC.

In this sample, this clonotype turned up a few times. Just one base apart from a much larger clone, this may be a read error. J is TRBJ2-1 and V is TRBV6-2 or TRBV6-3; 7 nucleotides match TRBD1. This CDR3 is 13 amino acids long. Germline V gene sequence: CDR1 MNHEY, CDR2 SVGEGT. V shed 5 bases, J shed 13 bases, and the junction held 11 bases outside the gene matches. The CDR3 loop is CASSRTGQETQFF. The CDR3 region has the DNA TGTGCCAGCAGTCGGACAGGTCAAGAGACCCAGTTCTTC.

The genes are TRBV15 and TRBJ2-4; 13 bases fit TRBD2. The germline V gene has CDR1 LNHNV and CDR2 YYDKDF (reference sequence). The CDR3 loop spans 19 amino acids. Trimming at V came to 4 bases and at J to 3 bases, leaving 12 bases not matched to a gene. The CDR3 DNA reads TGTGCCACCAGCACCCAGACTAGCGGGGGGCCGTTTGGCAAAAACATTCAGTACTTC. Translating it yields CATSTQTSGGPFGKNIQYF.

Turning to this clonotype: No DNA is shown, since the ends of the CDR3 on it are uncertain; the CDR3 is the one TCRdb lists. The rearrangement joins TRBV7-2 to TRBJ2-6; the table names TRBD1, a call not compared with the DNA. In germline, CDR1 is SGHTA, CDR2 FQGNSA. Including both end residues, the CDR3 is 17 amino acids long. CDR3 region: CASSLAHWGGGANVRTF.

The chain links TRBV5-6 to TRBJ1-4, with TRBD1 as a possible D gene (6 bases). V was cut by 5 bases and J by 7 bases, with 18 bases left in between. The CDR3 has 15 residues. The germline gives CDR1 SGHDT, CDR2 YYEEEE. The chain's CDR3 is CASSSVGRGAEKLFF. The CDR3 nucleotides are TGTGCCAGCAGTTCGGTAGGCAGGGGAGCTGAAAAACTGTTTTTT. The whole variable domain, filled in from reference TRBV5-6 and TRBJ1-4, reads DAGVTQSPTHLIKTRGQQVTLRCSPKSGHDTVSWYQQALGQGPQFIFQYYEEEERQRGNFPDRFSGHQFPNYSSELNVNALLLGDSALYLCASSSVGRGAEKLFFGSGTQLSVL.

This clonotype was found a few times. The chain combines TRBV20-1 with TRBJ1-1, with 7 bases that match TRBD1. The CDR3 length is 12 residues. V shed 3 bases and J 3 bases; nucleotides not matched to a gene: 1. Germline V gives CDR1 DFQATT, CDR2 SNEGSKA (reference sequence). CDR3 nucleotides: TGCAGTGCTAGTGGACAGGACACTGAAGCTTTCTTT. Amino acids: CSASGQDTEAFF.

The sample holds many counts of this clonotype. The chain combines TRBV7-2 with TRBJ2-3; tentatively, D is TRBD2 (6 bases). The CDR3 consists of 17 residues. In germline, CDR1 is SGHTA, CDR2 FQGNSA. Trimming took off 0 bases at V and 2 bases at J, with 15 bases between the two ends. This CDR3 is CASSLARLAGPTDTQYF. The CDR3 DNA is TGTGCCAGCAGCTTAGCGCGTCTGGCGGGGCCCACAGATACGCAGTATTTT.

This clonotype turned up a few times. The rearrangement uses TRBV20-1 and TRBJ1-1; no clear D. Germline V gene lookup returns CDR1 DFQATT and CDR2 SNEGSKA (reference sequence). Trimming took 6 bases from V and 5 from J, leaving 13 bases between them. The CDR3 contains 12 residues. CDR3 sequence: CSAITVRTEAFF. CDR3 in DNA: TGCAGTGCCATAACCGTGCGGACTGAAGCTTTCTTT.

The CDR3 protein is CASRAPPQANIQYF. The CDR3 DNA reads as TGTGCCAGCAGGGCCCCCCCTCAGGCGAACATTCAGTACTTC. The rearrangement joins TRBV2 to TRBJ2-4; D remains ambiguous. Germline loops: CDR1 SNHLY, CDR2 FYNNEI. There are 14 residues in the CDR3. V gave up 6 bases and J gave up 7 bases, with 16 bases separating them. Combining the CDR3 with reference TRBV2 and TRBJ2-4 gives the whole variable domain EPEVTQTPSHQVTQMGQEVILRCVPISNHLYFYWYRQILGQKVEFLVSFYNNEISEKSEIFDDQFSVERPDGSNFTLKIRSTKLEDSAMYFCASRAPPQANIQYFGAGTRLSVL.

With regard to this clonotype: A much larger clone lies one base from this, so it may be a read error. Here the CDR3 reads CSVPHRGGETQYF. The DNA of the CDR3 is TGCAGTGTCCCCCACCGAGGGGGAGAGACCCAGTACTTC. The V call is TRBV20-1, the J call TRBJ2-5; possible D gene TRBD1, 6 bases. The CDR3 length is 13 residues. Trimming took off 7 bases at V and 4 bases at J, with 16 bases between the two ends. Germline assignment: CDR1 DFQATT and CDR2 SNEGSKA (reference sequence).

This rearrangement joins TRBV12-3 or TRBV12-4 to TRBJ2-7; perhaps TRBD1 as D (6 bases). Trimming shortened V by 6 bases and J by 0 bases, and 18 bases separated the two germline ends. The CDR3 is 16 amino acids. In DNA form, the CDR3 reads TGTGCCAGCAGCTCCTTCCCGCAGGGGATCTCCTACGAGCAGTACTTC. This codes for CASSSFPQGISYEQYF.

At least ten counts were recorded for this clonotype. This chain links TRBV9 with TRBJ2-5, with D perhaps TRBD1 or TRBD2 (5 bases each). CDR1 is SGDLS and CDR2 is YYNGEE in the germline V gene. CDR3 length: 17 residues. V was shortened by 3 bases and J by 1 base, with 19 bases between the two germline ends. The CDR3: CASSAGLVGALQETQYF. CDR3 DNA: TGTGCCAGCAGCGCTGGACTCGTAGGGGCCCTCCAAGAGACCCAGTACTTC.

The sample holds a few counts of this clonotype. The rearrangement links TRBV7-9 to TRBJ1-2; D not certain. The length of the CDR3 is 15 residues. Germline CDR1 reads SEHNR; CDR2 reads FQNEAQ (reference sequence). Trimming took off 3 bases at V and 4 bases at J, with 15 bases between the two ends. The CDR3 loop is CASSLLLRDGYGYTF. For the CDR3, the DNA is TGTGCCAGCAGCTTGTTATTGAGAGACGGCTATGGCTACACCTTC. Filled out from reference TRBV7-9 and TRBJ1-2, the complete variable domain reads DTGVSQNPRHKITKRGQNVTFRCDPISEHNRLYWYRQTLGQGPEFLTYFQNEAQLEKSRLLSDRFSAERPKGSFSTLEIQRTEQGDSAMYLCASSLLLRDGYGYTFGSGTRLTVV.

The chain links TRBV6-5 to TRBJ1-4, with D unresolved. Trimming took off 5 bases at V and 0 bases at J, with 10 bases between the two ends. Germline assignment: CDR1 MNHEY and CDR2 SVGAGI. This CDR3 is 15 amino acids long. CDR3 amino acids: CASSKAFATNEKLFF. Written as DNA, the CDR3 is TGTGCCAGCAGTAAAGCTTTTGCAACTAATGAAAAACTGTTTTTT.

About this clonotype itself: A junction end diverges from the germline sequence, so it may reflect a read error. The chain combines TRBV7-7 with TRBJ2-2, with D uncertain. The CDR3 extends over 15 amino acids. Germline assignment: CDR1 SSHAT and CDR2 FNYEAQ (reference sequence). CDR3 sequence (DNA): TGTGCTAGCAGCTTAGGGATAGGTAACACCGGGGAGCTGTTTTTT. Protein product: CASSLGIGNTGELFF. The full variable domain, in which reference TRBV7-7 and TRBJ2-2 provide the parts outside the CDR3, is GAGVSQSPRYKVTKRGQDVTLRCDPISSHATLYWYQQALGQGPEFLTYFNYEAQPDKSGLPSDRFSAERPEGSISTLTIQRTEQRDSAMYRCASSLGIGNTGELFFGEGSRLTVL.

The chain joins TRBV10-3 to TRBJ2-7, with 12 bases matching TRBD2. Unmatched junction bases numbered 0, after V lost 4 bases and J lost 2 bases. The CDR3 has 14 residues. The germline CDR1 and CDR2 sequences are ENHRY and SYGVKD. The CDR3 DNA reads as TGTGCCATCAGTGGACTAGCGGGAGCCTACGAGCAGTACTTC. Amino acid sequence: CAISGLAGAYEQYF.

This clonotype was picked up a small number of times. The rearrangement uses TRBV12-3 or TRBV12-4 and TRBJ1-1; D call uncertain. CDR3 length equals 15 residues. V lost 1 base and J 1 base, leaving 10 bases between the germline ends. The CDR3 nucleotides read TGTGCCAGCAGTTTAGTAATAGGACGGAACACTGAAGCTTTCTTT. The encoded protein is CASSLVIGRNTEAFF.

CDR3 protein: CSAATGAPETQYF. The CDR3 DNA is TGCAGTGCCGCGACAGGGGCCCCAGAGACCCAGTACTTC. This chain links TRBV20-1 with TRBJ2-5, with 8 bases lining up with TRBD1. J gave up 4 bases and V 6 bases, and 7 bases lay outside the gene matches. CDR1 and CDR2 from the germline V gene are DFQATT and SNEGSKA (reference sequence). The CDR3 is 13 amino acids.

The V and J genes are TRBV9 and TRBJ2-3; D gene unclear. The CDR3 runs 13 residues. Germline V gene data show CDR1 as SGDLS and CDR2 as YYNGEE. Between the trimmed V and J ends, which lost 3 bases and 5 bases, there was a span of 10 bases. The CDR3 DNA follows: TGTGCCAGCAGCGGGACCTCGGGAGATACGCAGTATTTT. This translates into CASSGTSGDTQYF.

This clonotype was counted at least ten times. The genes are TRBV4-2 and TRBJ1-1; TRBD1 agrees at 7 bases. The ends lost 4 bases at V and 1 base at J; junction bases unmatched: 3. The CDR3 contains 14 residues. Germline V gene sequence: CDR1 LGHNA, CDR2 YNFKEQ. Here the CDR3 reads CASSPGQSNTEAFF. The CDR3 nucleotides read TGTGCCAGCAGCCCGGGACAGTCGAACACTGAAGCTTTCTTT.

This clonotype was detected many times. V and J are TRBV5-4 and TRBJ1-2; TRBD1 agrees at 7 bases. Germline-derived CDR1 and CDR2 are SGHNT and YYREEE (reference sequence). The CDR3 is 15 residues long. The ends lost 2 bases at V and 1 base at J; junction bases unmatched: 5. CDR3: CASSLPQGFNYGYTF. The CDR3 DNA follows: TGTGCCAGCAGCTTACCACAGGGGTTTAACTATGGCTACACCTTC. The full variable domain, its missing parts supplied by reference TRBV5-4 and TRBJ1-2, is ETGVTQSPTHLIKTRGQQVTLRCSSQSGHNTVSWYQQALGQGPQFIFQYYREEENGRGNFPPRFSGLQFPNYSSELNVNALELDDSALYLCASSLPQGFNYGYTFGSGTRLTVV.

As regards this clonotype: At one end the junction does not follow the germline gene, possibly because of a read error. This rearrangement joins TRBV6-5 to TRBJ2-2; a possible D gene is TRBD2 (7 bases). The CDR3 consists of 15 residues. The V gene's germline CDR1 is MNHEY and CDR2 SVGAGI. The CDR3 loop is CASSYWGGATGKLFF. CDR3 coding DNA: TGTGCCAGCAGTTATTGGGGGGGCGCAACCGGGAAGCTGTTTTTT.

This clonotype was observed a few times. This may come from a read error, since a much larger clone is one base off. This sequence joins TRBV7-8 and TRBJ2-3, with TRBD2 identical over 10 bases. In germline, CDR1 is SGHVS, CDR2 FQNEAQ. CDR3 length equals 14 residues. Trimming cost V 8 bases and J 7 bases; bases outside gene matches: 9. CDR3 nucleotides: TGTGCCAGCCGAGTCTCACTAGCGGGACATACGCAGTATTTT. Protein: CASRVSLAGHTQYF.

The V and J genes are TRBV2 and TRBJ2-7; a weak D match, TRBD1 (5 bases). Germline values: CDR1 SNHLY, CDR2 FYNNEI. The CDR3 consists of 13 residues. V was clipped by 2 bases and J by 3 bases, with 8 bases between them. CDR3 amino acids: CASSELQGYEQYF. The DNA of the CDR3 is TGTGCCAGCAGTGAATTGCAGGGCTACGAGCAGTACTTC.

In its sample, this clonotype was seen many times. DNA of the CDR3: TGTGCCAGCTCGGAGAGAGGGGCCCTAATGGCTTTCTTT. Protein product: CASSERGALMAFF. The chain carries TRBV18 and TRBJ1-1, with a weak D call TRBD1 (5 bases). The CDR3 is 13 residues long. V was cut by 6 bases and J by 11 bases, with 19 bases left in between. CDR1 is KGHSH, CDR2 LQKENI, per germline.

The V call is TRBV7-8, the J call TRBJ2-1; either TRBD1 or TRBD2 may supply D (5 bases each). The CDR3 has 15 residues. Per germline, CDR1 SGHVS and CDR2 FQNEAQ. Trimming took 4 bases from V and 2 from J, leaving 12 bases between them. CDR3 residues: CASSSRDVAYNEQFF. In nucleotides, the CDR3 is TGTGCCAGCAGCTCCCGGGACGTAGCCTACAATGAGCAGTTCTTC. Together with reference TRBV7-8 and TRBJ2-1, the CDR3 gives the full variable domain: GAGVSQSPRYKVAKRGQDVALRCDPISGHVSLFWYQQALGQGPEFLTYFQNEAQLDKSGLPSDRFFAERPEGSVSTLKIQRTQQEDSAVYLCASSSRDVAYNEQFFGPGTRLTVL.

This clonotype was observed a handful of times. This chain uses TRBV3-1 with TRBJ2-7; 10 nucleotides align to TRBD1. CDR1 and CDR2 from the germline V gene are LGHDT and YNNKEL (reference sequence). This CDR3 is 15 amino acids long. The trim removed 4 bases at V and 2 bases at J, leaving 5 bases unmatched. This chain's CDR3 is CASSRGTGEAYEQYF. The CDR3 DNA is TGTGCCAGCAGCCGAGGGACAGGGGAAGCCTACGAGCAGTACTTC.

On this clonotype itself: A much larger clone lies one base from this, so it may be a read error. The chain couples TRBV7-3 to TRBJ2-1, with 10 bases aligning to TRBD2. The trim removed 0 bases at V and 6 bases at J, leaving 2 bases unmatched. The germline V gene encodes CDR1 SGHTA and CDR2 FQGTGA. This CDR3 is 15 amino acids long. In DNA form, the CDR3 reads TGTGCCAGCAGCTTAACAGCGGGGGGGAGCAATGAGCAGTTCTTC. This gives the protein CASSLTAGGSNEQFF. The whole variable domain, remainder taken from reference TRBV7-3 and TRBJ2-1, is GAGVSQTPSNKVTEKGKYVELRCDPISGHTALYWYRQSLGQGPEFLIYFQGTGAADDSGLPNDRFFAVRPEGSVSTLKIQRTERGDSAVYLCASSLTAGGSNEQFFGPGTRLTVL.

This clonotype was counted at least ten times. V is TRBV15 and J is TRBJ2-1; no clear D. Trimming took off 1 base at V and 3 bases at J, with 10 bases between the two ends. Per germline, CDR1 LNHNV and CDR2 YYDKDF (reference sequence). This CDR3 is 15 amino acids long. The CDR3 loop reads CATSRAGPIYNEQFF. The CDR3 DNA reads as TGTGCCACCAGCAGAGCAGGACCGATCTACAATGAGCAGTTCTTC.

The rearrangement uses TRBV11-1 and TRBJ2-5; maybe TRBD2 (5 bases). Germline V gives CDR1 SGHAT, CDR2 FQDESV (reference sequence). This CDR3 has 16 residues. V lost 0 bases and J 11 bases, leaving 22 bases between the germline ends. CDR3 loop: CASSLATSGGYNEQYF. In nucleotides, the CDR3 is TGTGCCAGCAGCTTAGCGACCAGCGGTGGATACAATGAGCAGTACTTC.

This clonotype has a handful of counts. As DNA, the CDR3 is TGTGCTAGTGGTTTGGTAACGACAGGGCTATCCTACGAGCAGTACTTC. Translating gives CASGLVTTGLSYEQYF. V usage is TRBV12-5 and J usage is TRBJ2-7; TRBD1 matches at 7 bases. Germline trimming cut 0 bases from V and 1 base from J; bases unmatched to any gene: 6. CDR1 is LGHNT, CDR2 FRNRAP, per germline. The CDR3 consists of 16 residues. The whole variable domain, filled in from reference TRBV12-5 and TRBJ2-7, reads DARVTQTPRHKVTEMGQEVTMRCQPILGHNTVFWYRQTMMQGLELLAYFRNRAPLDDSGMPKDRFSAEMPDATLATLKIQPSEPRDSAVYFCASGLVTTGLSYEQYFGPGTRLTVT.

This clonotype was found many times. The chain employs TRBV19 and TRBJ2-5; no definite D call. This CDR3 spans 12 amino acids. The germline CDR1 and CDR2 sequences are LNHDA and SQIVND (reference sequence). Trimming removed 4 bases at V and 5 bases at J, with 8 bases between. CDR3 loop: CASSTHGETQYF. Here the CDR3 DNA reads TGTGCCAGTAGTACTCACGGGGAGACCCAGTACTTC.